This T cell receptor beta chain was recorded in a study of T cell responses to AZD1222 COVID-19 vaccine. CDR3 length: 13 amino acids. CDR1 and CDR2 (germline): SGHVS, FQNEAQ. Deletions cut 1 base from V and 4 bases from J, with 7 bases between. With regard to this clone: Additional DNA sequences in this sample encode the identical CDR3.

Some clones are missing from TCRdb's copy, which holds only in-frame ones; the method was immunoSEQ multiplex PCR. There are about 180,000 clones in the sample; 88% occur only once, and approximately 8% lies in the top ten. This TCR came from an adult in good health. The gene calls are TRBV7-8 and TRBJ1-2, with unresolved D. Specimen: peripheral blood, collected on day 0 of AZD1222 vaccination. CDR3 sequence: CASSLGVGYGYTF. The CDR3 coding sequence is TGTGCCAGCAGCTTAGGGGTGGGCTATGGCTACACCTTC. Full variable domain (rest looked up from reference TRBV7-8 and TRBJ1-2): GAGVSQSPRYKVAKRGQDVALRCDPISGHVSLFWYQQALGQGPEFLTYFQNEAQLDKSGLPSDRFFAERPEGSVSTLKIQRTQQEDSAVYLCASSLGVGYGYTFGSGTRLTVV.